The 26 T cell receptor beta chains reported below all come from one sample, sequenced in a study of blood T cells in healthy people across ages. Alongside a J-beta primer mix, a sample-barcoded 5' primer served in a second PCR lasting about 7 to 11 cycles. A single record per CDR3 protein comes from TCRdb applying MiXCR to the 5' RACE reads. The table lists around 940,000 distinct CDR3 sequences, roughly 50% of them singletons. The sample consisted of blood. The receptors stem from a woman aged 55-69 years in good health.

The chain carries TRBV28 and TRBJ2-5, with 7 positions matching TRBD2. The CDR3 loop spans 16 amino acids. The germline CDR1 and CDR2 sequences are MDHEN and SYDVKM. Trimming at V came to 6 bases and at J to 1 base, leaving 11 bases not matched to a gene. CDR3 nucleotide sequence: TGTGCCAGCAGGATCGAGACTAGCCGGTTCCAAGAGACCCAGTACTTC. The encoded protein is CASRIETSRFQETQYF.

The sample holds a few counts of this clonotype. This may arise from a read error, as a much more abundant clone is one base away. The chain combines TRBV7-2 with TRBJ2-7; TRBD2 agrees at 8 bases. The V gene end was trimmed by 5 bases and the J gene end by 0 bases; junction bases not matched to a gene: 3. This CDR3 spans 14 amino acids. The germline V gene encodes CDR1 SGHTA and CDR2 FQGNSA. The CDR3 loop is CASSPSGYSYEQYF. For the CDR3, the DNA is TGTGCCAGCAGCCCTAGCGGGTACTCCTACGAGCAGTACTTC.

The chain employs TRBV29-1 and TRBJ2-1; D might be TRBD2 (5 bases). Trimming removed 0 bases at V and 15 bases at J, with 21 bases between. Germline CDR1 reads SQVTM; CDR2 reads ANQGSEA. There are 14 residues in the CDR3. The CDR3 region is CSVEDPVVGLGLFF. CDR3 DNA sequence: TGCAGCGTTGAAGACCCCGTGGTAGGCCTTGGACTGTTCTTC.

This clonotype qualifies as medium-sized. This may be a read error, as it is one base from a much larger clone. The chain has TRBV20-1 and TRBJ2-1; 11 bases match TRBD2. The end of the DNA aligns better with TRBJ2-7, so the J call may be wrong. Germline V gene sequence: CDR1 DFQATT, CDR2 SNEGSKA (reference sequence). This CDR3 has 17 amino acids. Here the CDR3 DNA reads TGCAGTGCTCTCGGCCGGACTAGCGGGCACTCCTACAATGAGCAGTACTTC. This gives the protein CSALGRTSGHSYNEQYF.

The chain recombines TRBV20-1 with TRBJ2-1; 10 bases align to TRBD2. Germline CDR1 is DFQATT and CDR2 is SNEGSKA (reference sequence). V lost 4 bases, J lost 2 bases, and 8 bases stayed unmatched. CDR3 length: 16 amino acids. The CDR3 DNA sequence: TGCAGTGCTACTATCCTAGCGGGAGTTACCTACAATGAGCAGTTCTTC. This sequence encodes CSATILAGVTYNEQFF.

The rearrangement links TRBV6-1 to TRBJ1-2, with D maybe TRBD1 (5 bases). V was cut by 2 bases and J by 4 bases, with 11 bases left in between. The CDR3 length is 14 residues. Germline V gene lookup returns CDR1 MNHNS and CDR2 SASEGT. The CDR3 nucleotides are TGTGCCAGCAGTGAAAGGGGTGACAGCTATGGCTACACCTTC. It translates to CASSERGDSYGYTF.

The sample holds many counts of this clonotype. As DNA, the CDR3 is TGCAGTGCCGGACAGGGGAGAAAAGAGACCCAGTACTTC. Its translation is CSAGQGRKETQYF. The chain carries TRBV20-1 and TRBJ2-5; 9 nucleotides line up with TRBD1. CDR1 is DFQATT and CDR2 is SNEGSKA in the germline V gene (reference sequence). With V trimmed by 6 bases and J by 3 bases, 5 bases remained unmatched. The CDR3 extends over 13 amino acids.

The J gene is TRBJ2-3, the V gene TRBV29-1; D could derive from TRBD1 or TRBD2 (5 bases each). V lost 8 bases, J lost 2 bases, and 17 bases lay in between. The CDR3 is 14 amino acids. Germline CDR1 reads SQVTM; CDR2 reads ANQGSEA. The CDR3 sequence: CSLSVLGDTDTQYF. The CDR3 DNA reads as TGCAGCCTTTCCGTACTGGGGGACACAGATACGCAGTATTTT.

The rearrangement joins TRBV10-3 to TRBJ2-5, with D hard to call. The CDR3 covers 12 residues. Germline values: CDR1 ENHRY, CDR2 SYGVKD. V was pared by 3 bases and J by 1 base, with 3 bases between. CDR3 bases: TGTGCCATCAGTGAAGCCCAAGAGACCCAGTACTTC. It yields the protein CAISEAQETQYF.

The chain combines TRBV20-1 with TRBJ2-1; no clear D. Matching the DNA end better, TRBJ2-7 makes the J call doubtful. CDR1 and CDR2 from the germline V gene are DFQATT and SNEGSKA (reference sequence). The length of the CDR3 is 11 residues. DNA for the CDR3: TGCAGTGTATCGTATTACAATGAGCAGTACTTC. Amino acids: CSVSYYNEQYF.

The rearrangement uses TRBV4-3 and TRBJ2-5, with TRBD2 identical over 11 bases. J was trimmed by 1 base and V by 2 bases; bases with no gene match: 3. The CDR3 covers 16 residues. CDR1 and CDR2 from the germline V gene are LGHNA and YSLEER. CDR3: CASSQTGTSGQETQYF. The DNA for the CDR3 is TGCGCCAGCAGCCAAACCGGGACTAGCGGCCAAGAGACCCAGTACTTC.

Comments on this clonotype: A much more abundant neighbour one base away suggests this may be a read error. The rearrangement joins TRBV7-2 to TRBJ1-2; 7 bases map to TRBD1. CDR3 length: 16 residues. CDR1 and CDR2 (germline): SGHTA, FQGNSA. The CDR3: CASSQLATGSGYDYTF. CDR3 bases: TGTGCCAGCAGCCAACTTGCGACAGGGTCCGGCTATGACTACACCTTC.

This clonotype turned up a few times. The chain carries TRBV20-1 and TRBJ2-7; D uncertain. CDR1 and CDR2 (germline): DFQATT, SNEGSKA (reference sequence). The CDR3 has 13 residues. The V and J ends lost 1 base and 3 bases respectively, with 10 bases between them. The CDR3 loop is CSARANRGYEQYF. The CDR3 nucleotides are TGCAGTGCTAGAGCAAATAGAGGCTACGAGCAGTACTTC.

The rearrangement joins TRBV3-1 to TRBJ1-4, with D maybe TRBD1 (6 bases). The CDR3 is 15 amino acids. Germline CDR1 is LGHDT and CDR2 is YNNKEL (reference sequence). With 0 bases removed from V and 9 bases from J, the gap between germline ends came to 14 bases. The CDR3 region is CASSQDTTGSKKLFF. The CDR3 DNA reads TGTGCCAGCAGCCAAGATACAACAGGGTCGAAAAAACTGTTTTTT.

This chain uses TRBV6-2 or TRBV6-3 with TRBJ2-7; 8 nucleotides agree with TRBD2. This CDR3 region has 14 residues. V was pared by 2 bases and J by 0 bases, with 0 bases of the junction left unmatched. Germline CDR1 reads MNHEY; CDR2 reads SVGEGT. CDR3 nucleotides: TGTGCCAGCAGTTACACTAGCGGCTCCTACGAGCAGTACTTC. Protein: CASSYTSGSYEQYF.

This chain joins TRBV7-2 and TRBJ1-5; D is perhaps TRBD1 (6 bases). This CDR3 is built from 16 residues. The V gene's germline CDR1 is SGHTA and CDR2 FQGNSA. V was trimmed by 5 bases and J by 3 bases, leaving 17 bases between them. CDR3 protein: CASSLGTPTVNQPQHF. In DNA, the CDR3 is TGTGCCAGCAGCCTGGGGACACCCACAGTCAATCAGCCCCAGCATTTT.

This clonotype was observed a few times. This chain joins TRBV5-4 and TRBJ1-2; weak D call: TRBD1 (6 bases). CDR1 is SGHNT, CDR2 YYREEE, per germline (reference sequence). The CDR3 contains 14 residues. The V gene lost 0 bases and the J gene lost 5 bases, with 11 bases spanning the gap. The CDR3 DNA sequence: TGTGCCAGCAGCTTGGGGCGGGACATTTATGGCTACACCTTC. Translated: CASSLGRDIYGYTF. The whole variable domain, filled in from reference TRBV5-4 and TRBJ1-2, reads ETGVTQSPTHLIKTRGQQVTLRCSSQSGHNTVSWYQQALGQGPQFIFQYYREEENGRGNFPPRFSGLQFPNYSSELNVNALELDDSALYLCASSLGRDIYGYTFGSGTRLTVV.

The CDR3 DNA is TGCGCCAGCACCACTTTATCCCAGGGTCAAGAGACCCAGTACTTC. Its translation is CASTTLSQGQETQYF. The rearrangement joins TRBV5-1 to TRBJ2-5, with D possibly being TRBD1 (5 bases). The CDR3 loop spans 15 amino acids. CDR1 and CDR2 from the germline V gene are SGHRS and YFSETQ. V lost 6 bases to trimming and J lost 2 bases, with 17 bases between them.

The J gene is TRBJ2-6, the V gene TRBV25-1; 11 bases line up with TRBD1. The CDR3 has 17 amino acids. Germline V lookup: CDR1 MGHDK, CDR2 SYGVNS. V lost 3 bases to trimming and J lost 2 bases; unmatched junction nucleotides: 3. The CDR3 region has the DNA TGTGCCAGCAGTGAGGACAGGGGGCGGCCTGGGGCCAACGTCCTGACTTTC. Its protein is CASSEDRGRPGANVLTF.

To note about this clonotype: Here the CDR3 omits its conserved ending phenylalanine or tryptophan, so a read error is the likely source. This rearrangement joins TRBV6-6 to TRBJ1-2; 7 bases align to TRBD1. Germline CDR1 and CDR2: MNHNY and SVGAGI (reference sequence). V lost 0 bases, J lost 10 bases, and 8 bases stayed unmatched. This CDR3 spans 14 amino acids. The CDR3 DNA follows: TGTGCCAGCAGTTACTCTGGGACAGAGGGGGTCTACACCCTC. Amino acid sequence: CASSYSGTEGVYTL.

The chain combines TRBV10-1 with TRBJ2-4; D is perhaps TRBD1 (5 bases). Trimming cost V 8 bases and J 2 bases, with 13 bases left between them. The CDR3 runs to 14 residues. CDR1 is WNHNN, CDR2 SYGVQD, per germline (reference sequence). CDR3 sequence reads: CASSPGNTKNIQYF. The CDR3 DNA reads as TGCGCCAGCTCTCCAGGGAATACCAAAAACATTCAGTACTTC.

The chain recombines TRBV27 with TRBJ2-3; the D gene is possibly TRBD2 (5 bases). This CDR3 comprises 15 residues. The germline gives CDR1 MNHEY, CDR2 SMNVEV (reference sequence). Trimming removed 3 bases from V and 3 bases from J, with 13 bases in between. The CDR3 DNA reads TGTGCCAGCAGTTTTTGGAGGAAAGCAACAGATACGCAGTATTTT. It is translated as CASSFWRKATDTQYF.

The rearrangement links TRBV28 to TRBJ2-3, with D perhaps matching TRBD2 (6 bases). CDR1 is MDHEN and CDR2 is SYDVKM in the germline V gene. Trimming shortened V by 8 bases and J by 7 bases, and 13 bases separated the two germline ends. The CDR3 sequence is 12 residues long. In DNA form, the CDR3 reads TGTGCCAGCGGACCGGCGGGGAATACGCAGTATTTT. Translated: CASGPAGNTQYF.

The J gene is TRBJ2-1, the V gene TRBV4-2; D gene unclear. Germline V gene data show CDR1 as LGHNA and CDR2 as YNFKEQ. V was trimmed by 4 bases and J by 0 bases, leaving 16 bases between them. The CDR3 spans 17 residues. The CDR3 sequence is CASSLRQQMSSYNEQFF. The DNA of the CDR3 is TGTGCCAGCAGCCTCCGCCAACAGATGAGCTCCTACAATGAGCAGTTCTTC.

The rearrangement uses TRBV7-9 and TRBJ2-3; 9 bases are shared with TRBD2. Trimming at V came to 3 bases and at J to 2 bases, leaving 3 bases not matched to a gene. Germline CDR1 reads SEHNR; CDR2 reads FQNEAQ (reference sequence). The CDR3 is 15 amino acids. CDR3 nucleotides: TGTGCCAGCAGCTTTATAGCGGGAGCCACAGATACGCAGTATTTT. Encoded protein: CASSFIAGATDTQYF.

J is TRBJ2-7 and V is TRBV11-2; 9 bases align to TRBD1. This CDR3 has 15 residues. Germline V lookup: CDR1 SGHAT, CDR2 FQNNGV. V was clipped by 5 bases and J by 6 bases; unmatched bases: 11. The CDR3, as DNA: TGTGCCAGCAGCCCAGGACAGGGGACAACTCGCGAGCAGTACTTC. This codes for CASSPGQGTTREQYF.